Listed below are T cell receptor beta chains from one sample, sequenced in a study of shared clonotypes between healthy human individuals. The assay was immunoSEQ multiplex PCR, and TCRdb's table has in-frame clones only and misses some. The sample shows hundreds of thousands of clones, 92% of them seen only once. Sequencing used naive CD8+ T cells sorted from blood. Receptor source: a man under 40 in good health. Each CDR3 is given with its conserved first and last residue. Each record gives: V gene, CDR3 protein.

V: TRBV27; CDR3: CASSGSYYGYTF
V: TRBV19; CDR3: CASSAVSGQETQYF
V: TRBV11-2; CDR3: CASSLGGGDTWDTEAFF
V: TRBV4-3; CDR3: CASSQDAGLATDEQFF
V: TRBV9; CDR3: CASSVGGLSSADTQYF
V: TRBV15; CDR3: CATSTEGRNEQYF
V: TRBV30; CDR3: CAWSGWGGQPQHF
V: TRBV9; CDR3: CASSVAGGADTQYF
V: TRBV28; CDR3: CASKRRETGGFQETQYF
V: TRBV4-2; CDR3: CASSQGDSSYEQYF
V: TRBV4-1; CDR3: CASSQDPGTGPYEQYF
V: TRBV7-8; CDR3: CASSRGQSSYEQYF
V: TRBV7-9; CDR3: CASSLVTEGNEKLFF
V: TRBV27; CDR3: CASSYGTDSYEQYF
V: TRBV5-6; CDR3: CASSTDSGGYTF
V: TRBV28; CDR3: CASSFLREFGVEQFF
V: TRBV27; CDR3: CATRAGRGTEAFF
V: TRBV10-3; CDR3: CAISESPGQGFGYTF
V: TRBV27; CDR3: CASSLSRESQPQHF
V: TRBV25-1; CDR3: CASSSKWDLAASYEQYF
V: TRBV9; CDR3: CASSATGYDTQYF
V: TRBV27; CDR3: CASSRTGYGNQPQHF
V: TRBV7-2; CDR3: CASSPPLTDTQYF
V: TRBV7-9; CDR3: CASSLVLGVNTEAFF
V: TRBV7-9; CDR3: CASSSLGTRFNTEAFF
V: TRBV9; CDR3: CASSAGQGTNYGYTF
V: TRBV5-1; CDR3: CASYRDHTEAFF
V: TRBV27; CDR3: CASSLSTTAGELFF
V: TRBV4-3; CDR3: CASSQDFSSGRYEQYF
V: TRBV27; CDR3: CASSPLTSQRETQYF
V: TRBV7-2; CDR3: CASSLGFSGRAWETQYF
V: TRBV28; CDR3: CASNLAPLETQYF
V: TRBV5-1; CDR3: CASSLEPGWARRGEQYF
V: TRBV13; CDR3: CASSLEADTYGYTF
V: TRBV7-6; CDR3: CASSSGGFLVFF
V: TRBV15; CDR3: CATRTSGRGTGELFF
V: TRBV27; CDR3: CASSLSSGRGGGYEQYF
V: TRBV9; CDR3: CASSPSVNTQYF
V: TRBV30; CDR3: CAWSEGAGDEQYF
V: TRBV19; CDR3: CASSIVTGGAAFF